This T cell receptor (beta chain) was recovered during a study of patients and donors after allogeneic stem cell transplantation. Germline V gene sequence: CDR1 KGHSH, CDR2 LQKENI. V lost 1 base, J lost 9 bases, and 7 bases stayed unmatched. The CDR3 consists of 16 residues. TCRdb re-called the RT-PCR reads through MiXCR, storing one row per CDR3 protein. The table shows about a million distinct CDR3 sequences, with roughly 18% occurring only once. The chain combines TRBV18 with TRBJ2-1, with 12 bases aligning to TRBD2. The clonotype originates from a human donor who was either an allogeneic HSCT recipient or a stem cell or donor lymphocyte infusion donor (not recorded which). It is not recorded whose cells these are; they may come from a transplant donor. Material for sequencing was blood, either unsorted or a sorted T cell fraction (not recorded which). The CDR3 DNA is TGTGCCAGCTCACCACGACTAGCGGGGGTCGCCAGTGAGCAGTTCTTC. Its protein product is CASSPRLAGVASEQFF.